The following is a T cell receptor (beta chain) sequence with its context. Its antigen is undetermined. Source material for naive CD8 libraries was about 17,000 to 1,100,000 sorted cells, with 10%, 30% or 50% RNA. The germline V and J ends were trimmed by 1 base and 4 bases, with 11 bases remaining between them. In germline, CDR1 is MNHEY, CDR2 SMNVEV (reference sequence). The CDR3 runs 15 residues. The sample belongs to a study of molecular identifiers for immune sequencing clone quantification. Findings and limits, study-wide: Effector cells kept over 98% of their molecules in clones above 20 RNA copies, while naive cells kept under 1% there. Spiked Jurkat TCR RNA from one cell was reportedly detectable among around 1 million naive cells.

Methods described previously were used for bulk TCR libraries, and listed TCR primers were applied. TCRdb re-analysed the PCR reads in MiXCR, keeping a single row per CDR3 protein. The data contain about 40,000 distinct CDR3 sequences, 24% of them singletons. The chain has TRBV27 and TRBJ1-5; D uncertain. The specimen was naive CD8+ T cells from blood, with Jurkat cell RNA spiked in. Subset reported: FACS-sorted CD8+CD4-CCR7+CD45RA+ naive T cells. The TCR originated in a human donor in good health. Some libraries in this study had Jurkat cell RNA spiked in. CDR3 DNA sequence: TGTGCCAGCAGTTTATTCAGATCTGGGAATCAGCCCCAGCATTTT. It yields the protein CASSLFRSGNQPQHF.